Listed here is a single T cell receptor (beta chain). The data derive from a study of T cells in Graves' hyperthyroidism and ophthalmopathy. The source material, RNA transcripts, was used to amplify TCR beta CDR3 regions. When the TCR CDR3 underwent first-round RT-PCR, the HTBI primer set was used. TCRdb re-called the multiplex PCR reads through MiXCR, storing one row per CDR3 protein. The table shows 540,000 or so distinct CDR3 sequences, with roughly 14% occurring only once. Pregnant or lactating patients were excluded, as were those with uncontrolled infection or other autoimmune disease. Germline V gene lookup returns CDR1 SNHLY and CDR2 FYNNEI. V gave up 2 bases and J gave up 3 bases; unmatched junction bases: 11. This CDR3 spans 18 amino acids.

This TCR came from a young woman with Graves' hyperthyroidism. The sequencing sample was made of blood. The chain carries TRBV2 and TRBJ2-3, with 10 bases matching TRBD1. In DNA form, the CDR3 reads TGTGCCAGCAGTGAACAATGGACAGGGGGGGATTGGACAGATACGCAGTATTTT. It specifies CASSEQWTGGDWTDTQYF.